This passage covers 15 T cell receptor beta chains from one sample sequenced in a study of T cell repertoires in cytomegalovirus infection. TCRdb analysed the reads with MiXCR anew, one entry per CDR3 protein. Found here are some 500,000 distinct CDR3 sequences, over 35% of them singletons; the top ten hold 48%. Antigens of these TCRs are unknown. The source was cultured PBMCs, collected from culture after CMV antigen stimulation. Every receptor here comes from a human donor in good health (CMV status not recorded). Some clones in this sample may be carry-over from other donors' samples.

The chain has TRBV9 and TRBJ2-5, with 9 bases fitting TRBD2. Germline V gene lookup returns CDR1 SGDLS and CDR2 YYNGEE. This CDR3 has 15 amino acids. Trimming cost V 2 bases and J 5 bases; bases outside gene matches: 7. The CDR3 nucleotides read TGTGCCAGCAGCGTTAGCGGGAGTGGCCATGAGACCCAGTACTTC. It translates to CASSVSGSGHETQYF. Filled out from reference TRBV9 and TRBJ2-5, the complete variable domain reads DSGVTQTPKHLITATGQRVTLRCSPRSGDLSVYWYQQSLDQGLQFLIQYYNGEERAKGNILERFSAQQFPDLHSELNLSSLELGDSALYFCASSVSGSGHETQYFGPGTRLLVL.

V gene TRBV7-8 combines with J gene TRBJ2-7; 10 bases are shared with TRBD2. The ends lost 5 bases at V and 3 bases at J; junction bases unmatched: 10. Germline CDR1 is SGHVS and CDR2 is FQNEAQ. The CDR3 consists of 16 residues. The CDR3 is CASSLQIAGGLYEQYF. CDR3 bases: TGTGCCAGCAGCCTCCAGATAGCGGGGGGCCTCTACGAGCAGTACTTC.

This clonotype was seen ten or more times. Here the CDR3 DNA reads TGTGCCAGCAGCTCAGAAGGGAAGACCCAGTACTTC. It translates to CASSSEGKTQYF. V gene TRBV7-2 combines with J gene TRBJ2-5, with unresolved D. CDR1 is SGHTA, CDR2 FQGNSA, per germline. This CDR3 is built from 12 residues. V shed 4 bases and J shed 6 bases, with 9 bases lying between them.

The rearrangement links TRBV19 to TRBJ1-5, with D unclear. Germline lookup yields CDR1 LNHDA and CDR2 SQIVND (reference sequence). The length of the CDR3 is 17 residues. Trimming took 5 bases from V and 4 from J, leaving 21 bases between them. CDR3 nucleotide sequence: TGTGCCAGTAGTGAATTCTCTCCGGGTTTTCGAAATCAGCCCCAGCATTTT. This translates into CASSEFSPGFRNQPQHF.

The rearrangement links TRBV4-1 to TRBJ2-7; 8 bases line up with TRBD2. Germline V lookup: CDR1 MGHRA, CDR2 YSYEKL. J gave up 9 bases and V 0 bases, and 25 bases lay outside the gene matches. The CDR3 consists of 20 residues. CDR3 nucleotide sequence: TGCGCCAGCAGCCAAGAGCCTCCTATACGGGGGGGCCCGGGCCCTACGCGGCAGTACTTC. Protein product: CASSQEPPIRGGPGPTRQYF.

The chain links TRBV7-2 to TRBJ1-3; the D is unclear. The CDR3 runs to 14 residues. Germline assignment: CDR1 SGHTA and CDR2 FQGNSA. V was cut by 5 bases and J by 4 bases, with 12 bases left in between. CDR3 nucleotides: TGTGCCAGCAGCACCCCGCCGACAGGAAACACCATATATTTT. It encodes CASSTPPTGNTIYF.

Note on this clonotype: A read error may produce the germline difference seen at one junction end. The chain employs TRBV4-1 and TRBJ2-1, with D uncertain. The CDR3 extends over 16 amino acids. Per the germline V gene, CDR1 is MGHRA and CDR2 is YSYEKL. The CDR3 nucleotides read TGCGCCAGCAGCCAAGATAGTCAGGCCATCTACGATGAGCAGTTCTTC. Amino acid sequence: CASSQDSQAIYDEQFF.

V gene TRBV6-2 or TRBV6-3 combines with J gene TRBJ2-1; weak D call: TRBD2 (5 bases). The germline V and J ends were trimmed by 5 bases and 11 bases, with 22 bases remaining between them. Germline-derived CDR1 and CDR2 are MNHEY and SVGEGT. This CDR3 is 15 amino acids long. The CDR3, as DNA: TGTGCCAGCAGTAAATCCGAGGACTCAACAAGTCAGCAGTTCTTC. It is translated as CASSKSEDSTSQQFF.

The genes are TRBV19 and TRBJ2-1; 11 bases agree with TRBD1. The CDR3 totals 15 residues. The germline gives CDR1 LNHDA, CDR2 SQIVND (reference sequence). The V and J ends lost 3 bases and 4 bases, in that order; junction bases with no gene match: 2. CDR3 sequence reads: CASSMGTGGYNEQFF. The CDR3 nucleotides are TGTGCCAGTAGTATGGGGACAGGGGGATACAATGAGCAGTTCTTC. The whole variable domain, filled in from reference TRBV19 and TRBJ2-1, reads DGGITQSPKYLFRKEGQNVTLSCEQNLNHDAMYWYRQDPGQGLRLIYYSQIVNDFQKGDIAEGYSVSREKKESFPLTVTSAQKNPTAFYLCASSMGTGGYNEQFFGPGTRLTVL.

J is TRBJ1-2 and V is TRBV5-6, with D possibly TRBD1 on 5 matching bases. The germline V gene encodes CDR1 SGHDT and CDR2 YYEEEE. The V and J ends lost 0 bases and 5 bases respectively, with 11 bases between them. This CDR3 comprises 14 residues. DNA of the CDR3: TGTGCCAGCAGCTTGGACCGACAGCTATATGGCTACACCTTC. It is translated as CASSLDRQLYGYTF. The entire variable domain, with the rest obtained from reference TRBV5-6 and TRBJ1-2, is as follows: DAGVTQSPTHLIKTRGQQVTLRCSPKSGHDTVSWYQQALGQGPQFIFQYYEEEERQRGNFPDRFSGHQFPNYSSELNVNALLLGDSALYLCASSLDRQLYGYTFGSGTRLTVV.

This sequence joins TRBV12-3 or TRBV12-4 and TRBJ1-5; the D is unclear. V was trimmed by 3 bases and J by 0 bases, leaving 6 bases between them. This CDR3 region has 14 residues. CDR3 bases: TGTGCCAGCAGTTTTGCGCATAGCAATCAGCCCCAGCATTTT. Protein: CASSFAHSNQPQHF.

The CDR3 spells CASSYQVETEAFF. CDR3 nucleotides: TGCGCCAGCAGCTACCAAGTCGAGACTGAAGCTTTCTTT. The genes are TRBV5-1 and TRBJ1-1, with D uncertain. Germline V CDR1 and CDR2: SGHRS, YFSETQ. This CDR3 is 13 amino acids long. V was trimmed by 3 bases and J by 5 bases, leaving 11 bases between them.

The CDR3 sequence is CASSLPYQGLNTEAFF. Here the CDR3 DNA reads TGTGCCAGCAGTTTACCGTACCAGGGCCTGAACACTGAAGCTTTCTTT. The chain couples TRBV28 to TRBJ1-1; TRBD1 is a possible D gene (5 bases). CDR1 and CDR2 (germline): MDHEN, SYDVKM. Trimming stripped 2 bases from V and 0 bases from J, with 13 bases between. The CDR3 contains 16 residues.

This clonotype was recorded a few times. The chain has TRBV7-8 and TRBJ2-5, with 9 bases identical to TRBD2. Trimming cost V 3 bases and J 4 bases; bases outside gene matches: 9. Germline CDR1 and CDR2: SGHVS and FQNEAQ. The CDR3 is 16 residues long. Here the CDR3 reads CASSFTRTSVRETQYF. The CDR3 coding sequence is TGTGCCAGCAGCTTCACTAGGACTAGCGTTAGAGAGACCCAGTACTTC.

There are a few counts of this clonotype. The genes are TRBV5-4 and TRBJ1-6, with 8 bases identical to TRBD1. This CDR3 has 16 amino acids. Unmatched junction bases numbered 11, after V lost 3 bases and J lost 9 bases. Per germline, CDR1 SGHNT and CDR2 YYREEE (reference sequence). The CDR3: CASSSQGAGGASPLHF. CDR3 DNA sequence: TGTGCCAGCAGCTCCCAGGGGGCAGGGGGCGCTTCACCCCTCCACTTT.